The clone carrying this T cell receptor (beta chain) qualifies as medium-sized. What it recognizes is unknown. This entry is derived from a study of spatial heterogeneity in lung cancer. About the research overall: Beta-chain sequences were consistently detected more often than alpha-chain sequences. General study results and limits: Blood showed ubiquitous tumor TCRs more often at resection than at routine follow-up.

Indicated time point: sample taken at primary tumor resection. Whole RNA from tumor, nontumor lung or frozen PBMC was sequenced unsorted. TCRdb reprocessed the 5' RACE reads with MiXCR, giving one entry per CDR3 protein. The profile shows some 21,000 distinct CDR3 sequences, 4% to 5% of them singletons. This CDR3 region has 12 residues. With 3 bases removed from V and 9 bases from J, the gap between germline ends came to 11 bases. The germline gives CDR1 LGHNA, CDR2 YSLEER. The receptor was isolated from a male donor with early-stage non-small cell lung cancer. The gene calls are TRBV4-3 and TRBJ1-1, with D unresolved. The input for sequencing was PBMCs, taken at surgery. CDR3 in DNA: TGCGCCAGCAGCCAGCTGGACGGGCAAGCTTTCTTT. Encoded protein: CASSQLDGQAFF.